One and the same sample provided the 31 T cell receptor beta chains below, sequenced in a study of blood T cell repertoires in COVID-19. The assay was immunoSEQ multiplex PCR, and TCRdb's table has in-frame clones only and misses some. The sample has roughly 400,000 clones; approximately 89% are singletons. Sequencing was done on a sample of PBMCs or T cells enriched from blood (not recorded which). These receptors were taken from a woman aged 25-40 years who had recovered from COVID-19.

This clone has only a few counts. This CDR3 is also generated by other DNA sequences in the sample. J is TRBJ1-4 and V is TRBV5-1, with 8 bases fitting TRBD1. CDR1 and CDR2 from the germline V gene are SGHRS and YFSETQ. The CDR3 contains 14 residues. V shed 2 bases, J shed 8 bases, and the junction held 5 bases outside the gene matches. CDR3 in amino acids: CASSLGQGREKLFF. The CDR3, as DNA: TGCGCCAGCAGCTTAGGACAGGGTAGGGAAAAACTGTTTTTT. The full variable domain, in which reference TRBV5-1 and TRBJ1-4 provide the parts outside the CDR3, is KAGVTQTPRYLIKTRGQQVTLSCSPISGHRSVSWYQQTPGQGLQFLFEYFSETQRNKGNFPGRFSGRQFSNSRSEMNVSTLELGDSALYLCASSLGQGREKLFFGSGTQLSVL.

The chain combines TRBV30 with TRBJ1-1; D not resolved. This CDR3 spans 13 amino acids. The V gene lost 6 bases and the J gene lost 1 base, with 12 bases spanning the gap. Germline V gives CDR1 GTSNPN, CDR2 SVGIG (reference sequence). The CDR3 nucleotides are TGTGCCTGCGAACCGAAACAGAACACTGAAGCTTTCTTT. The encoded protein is CACEPKQNTEAFF. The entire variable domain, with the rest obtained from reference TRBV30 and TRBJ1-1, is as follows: SQTIHQWPATLVQPVGSPLSLECTVEGTSNPNLYWYRQAAGRGLQLLFYSVGIGQISSEVPQNLSASRPQDRQFILSSKKLLLSDSGFYLCACEPKQNTEAFFGQGTRLTVV.

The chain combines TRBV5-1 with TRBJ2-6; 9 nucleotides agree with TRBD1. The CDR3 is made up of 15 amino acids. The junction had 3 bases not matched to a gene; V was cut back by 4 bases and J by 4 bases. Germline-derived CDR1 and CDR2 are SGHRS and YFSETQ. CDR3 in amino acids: CASSHRGPGANVLTF. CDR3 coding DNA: TGCGCCAGCAGCCACAGGGGGCCAGGGGCCAACGTCCTGACTTTC. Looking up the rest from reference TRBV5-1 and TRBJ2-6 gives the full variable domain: KAGVTQTPRYLIKTRGQQVTLSCSPISGHRSVSWYQQTPGQGLQFLFEYFSETQRNKGNFPGRFSGRQFSNSRSEMNVSTLELGDSALYLCASSHRGPGANVLTFGAGSRLTVL.

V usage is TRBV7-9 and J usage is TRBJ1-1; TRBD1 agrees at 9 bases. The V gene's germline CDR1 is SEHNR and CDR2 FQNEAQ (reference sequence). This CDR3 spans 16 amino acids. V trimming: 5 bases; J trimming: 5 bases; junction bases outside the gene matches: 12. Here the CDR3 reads CASSPGGGQGRTEAFF. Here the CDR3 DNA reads TGTGCCAGCAGCCCAGGGGGAGGACAGGGGAGAACTGAAGCTTTCTTT.

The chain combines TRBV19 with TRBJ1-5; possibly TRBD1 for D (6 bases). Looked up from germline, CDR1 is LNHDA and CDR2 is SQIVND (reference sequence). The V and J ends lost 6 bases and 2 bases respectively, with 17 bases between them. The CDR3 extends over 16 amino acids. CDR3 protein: CASRGQARAGNQPQHF. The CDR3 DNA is TGTGCCAGTAGGGGACAAGCCCGGGCAGGCAATCAGCCCCAGCATTTT.

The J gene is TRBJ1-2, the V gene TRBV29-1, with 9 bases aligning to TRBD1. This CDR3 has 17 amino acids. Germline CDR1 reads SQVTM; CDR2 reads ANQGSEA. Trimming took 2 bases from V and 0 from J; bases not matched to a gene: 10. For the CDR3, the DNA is TGCAGCGTTGAACACCCGGGGGGACAGGGCGCTAACTATGGCTACACCTTC. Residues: CSVEHPGGQGANYGYTF. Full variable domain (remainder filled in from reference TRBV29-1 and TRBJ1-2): SAVISQKPSRDICQRGTSLTIQCQVDSQVTMMFWYRQQPGQSLTLIATANQGSEATYESGFVIDKFPISRPNLTFSTLTVSNMSPEDSSIYLCSVEHPGGQGANYGYTFGSGTRLTVV.

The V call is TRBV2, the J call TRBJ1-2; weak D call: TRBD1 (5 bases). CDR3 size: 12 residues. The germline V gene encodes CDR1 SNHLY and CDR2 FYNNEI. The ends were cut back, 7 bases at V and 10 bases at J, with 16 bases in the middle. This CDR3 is CASTGPGRNYTF. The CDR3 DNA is TGTGCCAGCACGGGGCCGGGGAGGAACTACACCTTC.

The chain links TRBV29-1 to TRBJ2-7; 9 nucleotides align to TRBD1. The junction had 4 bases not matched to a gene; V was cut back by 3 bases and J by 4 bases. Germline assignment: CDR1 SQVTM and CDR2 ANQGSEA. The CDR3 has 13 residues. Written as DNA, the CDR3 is TGCAGCGTTGACGAGACAGGGGGATACGAGCAGTACTTC. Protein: CSVDETGGYEQYF.

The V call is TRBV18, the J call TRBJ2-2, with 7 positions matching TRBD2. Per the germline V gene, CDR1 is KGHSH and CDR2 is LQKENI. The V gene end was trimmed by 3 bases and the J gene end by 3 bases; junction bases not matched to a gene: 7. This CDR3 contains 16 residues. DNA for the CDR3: TGTGCCAGCTCACCGCTACTAGCGTCTGACACCGGGGAGCTGTTTTTT. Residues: CASSPLLASDTGELFF.

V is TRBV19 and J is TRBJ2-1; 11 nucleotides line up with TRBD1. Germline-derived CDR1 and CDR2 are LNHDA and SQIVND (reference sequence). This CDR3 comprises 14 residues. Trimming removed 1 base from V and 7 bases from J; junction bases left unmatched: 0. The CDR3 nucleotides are TGTGCCAGTAGTATAGGGGACAGGGGGAATGAGCAGTTCTTC. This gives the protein CASSIGDRGNEQFF.

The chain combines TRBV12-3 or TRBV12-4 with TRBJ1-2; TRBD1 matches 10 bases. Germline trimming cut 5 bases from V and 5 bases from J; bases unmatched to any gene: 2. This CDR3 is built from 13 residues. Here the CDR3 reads CASSGTGAYGYTF. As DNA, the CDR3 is TGTGCCAGCAGTGGGACAGGGGCTTATGGCTACACCTTC.

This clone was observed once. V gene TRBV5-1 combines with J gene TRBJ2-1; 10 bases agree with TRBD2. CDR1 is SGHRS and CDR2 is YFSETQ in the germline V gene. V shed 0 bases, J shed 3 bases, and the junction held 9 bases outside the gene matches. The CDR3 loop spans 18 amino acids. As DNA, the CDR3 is TGCGCCAGCAGCTTGGGGGCTAGCGGGAGAGGGGGCTACAATGAGCAGTTCTTC. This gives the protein CASSLGASGRGGYNEQFF.

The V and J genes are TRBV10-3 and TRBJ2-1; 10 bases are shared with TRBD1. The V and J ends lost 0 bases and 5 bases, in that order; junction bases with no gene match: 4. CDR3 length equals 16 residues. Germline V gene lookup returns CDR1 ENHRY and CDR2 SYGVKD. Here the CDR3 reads CAISESRQGANNEQFF. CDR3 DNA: TGTGCCATCAGTGAGTCGAGACAGGGGGCCAACAATGAGCAGTTCTTC.

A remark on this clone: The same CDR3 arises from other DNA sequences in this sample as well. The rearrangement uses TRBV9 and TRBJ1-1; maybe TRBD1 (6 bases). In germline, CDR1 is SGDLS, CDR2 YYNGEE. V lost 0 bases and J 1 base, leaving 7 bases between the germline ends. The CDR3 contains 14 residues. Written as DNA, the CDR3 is TGTGCCAGCAGCGTAGTAGGGGGGAACACTGAAGCTTTCTTT. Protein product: CASSVVGGNTEAFF.

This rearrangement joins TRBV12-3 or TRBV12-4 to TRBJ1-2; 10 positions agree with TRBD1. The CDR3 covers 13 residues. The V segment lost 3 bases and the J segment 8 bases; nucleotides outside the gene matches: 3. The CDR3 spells CASSFQTGGGYTF. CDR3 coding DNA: TGTGCCAGCAGTTTCCAGACAGGGGGCGGCTACACCTTC.

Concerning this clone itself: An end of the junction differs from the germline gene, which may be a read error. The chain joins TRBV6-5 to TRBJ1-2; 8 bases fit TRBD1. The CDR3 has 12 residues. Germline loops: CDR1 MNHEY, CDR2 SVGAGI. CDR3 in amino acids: CASSYTTDRAVF. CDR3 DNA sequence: TGTGCCAGCAGTTACACTACGGACAGGGCCGTCTTC.

The CDR3 DNA reads TGTGCCATCAGCCCAGGTTTAGCGGCTGTATACAATGAGCAGTTCTTC. This codes for CAISPGLAAVYNEQFF. The gene calls are TRBV10-3 and TRBJ2-1; TRBD2 might be the D (6 bases). Trimming took off 6 bases at V and 4 bases at J, with 19 bases between the two ends. This CDR3 spans 16 amino acids. CDR1 ENHRY and CDR2 SYGVKD come from the germline V gene.

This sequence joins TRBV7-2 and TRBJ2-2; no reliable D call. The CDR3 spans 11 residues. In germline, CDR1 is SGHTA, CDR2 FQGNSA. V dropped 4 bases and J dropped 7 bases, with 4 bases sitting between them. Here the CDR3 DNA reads TGTGCCAGCAGCTCCTACGGGGAGCTGTTTTTT. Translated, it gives CASSSYGELFF.

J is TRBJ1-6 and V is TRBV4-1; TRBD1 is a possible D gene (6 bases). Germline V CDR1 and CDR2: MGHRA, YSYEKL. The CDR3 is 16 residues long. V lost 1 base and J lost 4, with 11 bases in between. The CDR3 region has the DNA TGCGCCAGCAGCCAAGGGACAGATCTATATAATTCACCCCTCCACTTT. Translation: CASSQGTDLYNSPLHF.

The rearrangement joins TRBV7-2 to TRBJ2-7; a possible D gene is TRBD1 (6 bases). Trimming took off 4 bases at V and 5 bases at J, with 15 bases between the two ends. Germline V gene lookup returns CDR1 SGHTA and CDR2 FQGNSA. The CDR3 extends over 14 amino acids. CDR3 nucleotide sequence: TGTGCCAGCAGCTCACAGGGAGTGGCCCACGAGCAGTACTTC. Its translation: CASSSQGVAHEQYF. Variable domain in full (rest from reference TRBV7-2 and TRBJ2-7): GAGVSQSPSNKVTEKGKDVELRCDPISGHTALYWYRQSLGQGLEFLIYFQGNSAPDKSGLPSDRFSAERTGGSVSTLTIQRTQQEDSAVYLCASSSQGVAHEQYFGPGTRLTVT.

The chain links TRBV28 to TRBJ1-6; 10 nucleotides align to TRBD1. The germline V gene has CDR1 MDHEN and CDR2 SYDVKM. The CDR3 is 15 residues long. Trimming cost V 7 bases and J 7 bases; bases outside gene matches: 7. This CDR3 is CASIEGTGVNSPLHF. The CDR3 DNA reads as TGTGCCAGCATAGAAGGGACAGGGGTGAATTCACCCCTCCACTTT.

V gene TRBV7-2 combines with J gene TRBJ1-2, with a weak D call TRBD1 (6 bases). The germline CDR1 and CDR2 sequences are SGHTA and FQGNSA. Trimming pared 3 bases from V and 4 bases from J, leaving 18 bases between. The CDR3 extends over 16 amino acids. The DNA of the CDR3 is TGTGCCAGCAGCTTGACATCCGCAGGGGCCCTCTATGGCTACACCTTC. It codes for CASSLTSAGALYGYTF.

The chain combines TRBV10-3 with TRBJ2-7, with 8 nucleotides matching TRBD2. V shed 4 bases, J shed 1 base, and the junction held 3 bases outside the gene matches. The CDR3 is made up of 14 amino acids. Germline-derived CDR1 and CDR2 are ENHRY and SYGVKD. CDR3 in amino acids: CAISVSSGSYEQYF. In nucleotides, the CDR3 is TGTGCCATCAGTGTGTCTAGCGGGTCCTACGAGCAGTACTTC.

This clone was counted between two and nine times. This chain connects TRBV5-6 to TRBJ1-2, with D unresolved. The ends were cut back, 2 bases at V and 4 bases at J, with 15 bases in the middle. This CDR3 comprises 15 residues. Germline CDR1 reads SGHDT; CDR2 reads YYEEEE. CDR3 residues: CASSFRRAVFYGYTF. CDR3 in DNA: TGTGCCAGCAGCTTTAGGAGGGCCGTATTCTATGGCTACACCTTC.

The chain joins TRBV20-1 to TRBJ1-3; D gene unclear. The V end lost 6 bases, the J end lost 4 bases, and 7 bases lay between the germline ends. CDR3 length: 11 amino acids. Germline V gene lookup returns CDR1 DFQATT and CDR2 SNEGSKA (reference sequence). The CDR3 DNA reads TGCAGTGCCCTTACAGGAAACACCATATATTTT. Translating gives CSALTGNTIYF.

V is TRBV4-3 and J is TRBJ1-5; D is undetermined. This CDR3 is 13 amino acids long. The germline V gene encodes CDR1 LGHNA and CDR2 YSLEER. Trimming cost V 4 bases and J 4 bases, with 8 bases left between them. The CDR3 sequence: CASSRDSNQPQHF. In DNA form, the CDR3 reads TGCGCCAGCAGCCGCGACTCAAATCAGCCCCAGCATTTT.

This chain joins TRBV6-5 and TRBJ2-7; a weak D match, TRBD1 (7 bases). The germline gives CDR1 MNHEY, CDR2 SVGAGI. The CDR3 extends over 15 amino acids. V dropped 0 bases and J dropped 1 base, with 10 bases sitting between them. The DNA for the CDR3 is TGTGCCAGCAGTTACTCGCGGGACAGTTCCTACGAGCAGTACTTC. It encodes CASSYSRDSSYEQYF.

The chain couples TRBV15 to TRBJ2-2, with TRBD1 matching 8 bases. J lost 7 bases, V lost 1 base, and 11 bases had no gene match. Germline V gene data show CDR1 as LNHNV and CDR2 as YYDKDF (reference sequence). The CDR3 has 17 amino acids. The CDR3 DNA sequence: TGTGCCACCAGCAGAGGCGGGACAGGACCAATTGGCGGGGAGCTGTTTTTT. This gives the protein CATSRGGTGPIGGELFF.

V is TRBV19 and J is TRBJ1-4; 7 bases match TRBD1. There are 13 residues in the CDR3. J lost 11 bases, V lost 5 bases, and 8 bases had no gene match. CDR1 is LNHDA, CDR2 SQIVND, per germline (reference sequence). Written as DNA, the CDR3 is TGTGCCAGTAGTGTCTCACAGGGGAAGAAACTGTTTTTT. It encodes CASSVSQGKKLFF.

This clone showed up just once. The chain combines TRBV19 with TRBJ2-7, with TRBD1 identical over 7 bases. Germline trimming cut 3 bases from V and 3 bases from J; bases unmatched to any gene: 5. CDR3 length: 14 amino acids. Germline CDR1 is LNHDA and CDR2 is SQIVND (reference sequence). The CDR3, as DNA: TGTGCCAGTAGTATCAACAGGGGAGTCTACGAGCAGTACTTC. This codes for CASSINRGVYEQYF.

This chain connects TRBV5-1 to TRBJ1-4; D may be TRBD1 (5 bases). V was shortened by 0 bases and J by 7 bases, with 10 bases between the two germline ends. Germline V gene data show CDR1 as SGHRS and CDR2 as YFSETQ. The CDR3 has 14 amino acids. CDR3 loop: CASSLEPGGEKLFF. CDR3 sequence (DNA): TGCGCCAGCAGCTTGGAACCGGGGGGTGAAAAACTGTTTTTT. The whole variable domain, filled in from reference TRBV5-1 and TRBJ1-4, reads KAGVTQTPRYLIKTRGQQVTLSCSPISGHRSVSWYQQTPGQGLQFLFEYFSETQRNKGNFPGRFSGRQFSNSRSEMNVSTLELGDSALYLCASSLEPGGEKLFFGSGTQLSVL.